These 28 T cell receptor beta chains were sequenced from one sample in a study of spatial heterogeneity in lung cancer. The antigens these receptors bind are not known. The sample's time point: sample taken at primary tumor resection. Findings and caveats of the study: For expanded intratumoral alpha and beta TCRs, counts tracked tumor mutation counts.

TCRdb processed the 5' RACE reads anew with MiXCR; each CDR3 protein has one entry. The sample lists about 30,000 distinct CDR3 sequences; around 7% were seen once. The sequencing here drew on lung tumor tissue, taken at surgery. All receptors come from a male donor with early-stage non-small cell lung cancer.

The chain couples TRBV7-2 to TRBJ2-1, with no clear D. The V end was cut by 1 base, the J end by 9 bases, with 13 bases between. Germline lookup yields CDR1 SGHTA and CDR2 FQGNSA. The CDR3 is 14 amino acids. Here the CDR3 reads CASSLVSASSEQFF. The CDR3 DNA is TGTGCCAGCAGCTTAGTATCTGCTTCTAGTGAGCAGTTCTTC.

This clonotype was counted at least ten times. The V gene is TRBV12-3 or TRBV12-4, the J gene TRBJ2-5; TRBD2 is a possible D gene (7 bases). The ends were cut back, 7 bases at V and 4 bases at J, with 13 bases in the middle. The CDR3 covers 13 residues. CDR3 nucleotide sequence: TGTGCCAGCACCCGGGGAGGGGGAGAGACCCAGTACTTC. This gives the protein CASTRGGGETQYF.

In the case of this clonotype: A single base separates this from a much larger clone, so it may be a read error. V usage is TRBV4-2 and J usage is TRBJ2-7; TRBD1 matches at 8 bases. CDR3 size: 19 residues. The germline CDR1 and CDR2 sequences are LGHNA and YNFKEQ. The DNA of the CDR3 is TGTGCCAGCAGCCAAGGCACCAGAGAAGGGACAGGTTATTCATACGAGCAGCACTTC. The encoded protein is CASSQGTREGTGYSYEQHF.

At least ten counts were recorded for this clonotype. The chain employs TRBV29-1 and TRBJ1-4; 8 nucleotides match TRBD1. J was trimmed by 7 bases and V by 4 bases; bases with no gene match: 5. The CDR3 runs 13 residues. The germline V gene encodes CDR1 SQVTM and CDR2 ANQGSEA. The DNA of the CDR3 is TGCAGCGTTGGGGGACAGGTTGGTGAAAAACTGTTTTTT. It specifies CSVGGQVGEKLFF.

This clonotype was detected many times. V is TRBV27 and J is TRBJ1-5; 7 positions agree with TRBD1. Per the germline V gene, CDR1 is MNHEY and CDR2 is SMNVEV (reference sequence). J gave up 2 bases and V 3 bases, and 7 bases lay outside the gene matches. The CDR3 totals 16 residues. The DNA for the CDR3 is TGTGCCAGCAGTTTGAGGGGGCGATGGGGCAATCAGCCCCAGCATTTT. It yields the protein CASSLRGRWGNQPQHF.

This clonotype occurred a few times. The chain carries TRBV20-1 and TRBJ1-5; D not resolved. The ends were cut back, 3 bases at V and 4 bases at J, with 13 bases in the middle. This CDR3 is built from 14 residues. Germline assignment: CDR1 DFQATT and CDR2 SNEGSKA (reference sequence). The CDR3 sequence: CSARDGGGNQPQHF. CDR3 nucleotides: TGCAGTGCTAGGGACGGAGGAGGGAATCAGCCCCAGCATTTT.

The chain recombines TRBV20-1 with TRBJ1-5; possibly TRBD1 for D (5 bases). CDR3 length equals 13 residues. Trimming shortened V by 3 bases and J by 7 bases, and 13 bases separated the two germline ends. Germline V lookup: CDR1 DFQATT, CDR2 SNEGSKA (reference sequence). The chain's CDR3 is CSASTGPNQPQHF. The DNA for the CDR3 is TGCAGTGCTAGTACAGGCCCCAACCAGCCCCAGCATTTT.

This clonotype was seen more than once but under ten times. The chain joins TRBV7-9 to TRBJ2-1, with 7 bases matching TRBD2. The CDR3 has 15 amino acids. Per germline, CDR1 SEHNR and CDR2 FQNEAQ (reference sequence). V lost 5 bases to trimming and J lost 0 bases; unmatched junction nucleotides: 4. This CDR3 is CASSPRGDSYNEQFF. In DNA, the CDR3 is TGTGCCAGCAGCCCCCGGGGGGACTCCTACAATGAGCAGTTCTTC.

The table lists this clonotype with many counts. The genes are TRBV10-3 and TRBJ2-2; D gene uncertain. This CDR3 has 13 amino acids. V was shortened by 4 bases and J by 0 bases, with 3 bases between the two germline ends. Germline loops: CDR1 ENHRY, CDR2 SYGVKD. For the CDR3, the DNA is TGTGCCATCAGTGGATCGAACACCGGGGAGCTGTTTTTT. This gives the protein CAISGSNTGELFF.

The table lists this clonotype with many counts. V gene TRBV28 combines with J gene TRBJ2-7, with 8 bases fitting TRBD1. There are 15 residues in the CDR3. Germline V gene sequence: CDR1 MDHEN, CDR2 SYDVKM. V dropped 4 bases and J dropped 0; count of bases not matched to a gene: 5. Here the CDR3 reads CASSSSGTGSYEQYF. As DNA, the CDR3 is TGTGCCAGCAGTTCCTCCGGGACAGGCTCCTACGAGCAGTACTTC.

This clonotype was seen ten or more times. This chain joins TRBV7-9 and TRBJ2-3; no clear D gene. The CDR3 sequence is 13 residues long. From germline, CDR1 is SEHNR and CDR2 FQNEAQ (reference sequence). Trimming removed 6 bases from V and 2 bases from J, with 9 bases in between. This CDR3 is CASRLKTTDTQYF. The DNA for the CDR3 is TGTGCCAGCAGACTCAAGACCACAGATACGCAGTATTTT.

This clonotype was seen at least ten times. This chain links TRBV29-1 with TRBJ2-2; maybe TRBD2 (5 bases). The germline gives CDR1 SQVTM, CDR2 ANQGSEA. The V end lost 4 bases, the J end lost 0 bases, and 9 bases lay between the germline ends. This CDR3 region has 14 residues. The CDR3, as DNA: TGCAGCGTTGGGCTAGCAACGAACACCGGGGAGCTGTTTTTT. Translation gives CSVGLATNTGELFF.

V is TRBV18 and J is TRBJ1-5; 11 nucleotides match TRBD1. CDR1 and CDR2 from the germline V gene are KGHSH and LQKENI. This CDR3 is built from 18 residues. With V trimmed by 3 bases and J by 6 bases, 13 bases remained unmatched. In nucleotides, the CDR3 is TGTGCCAGCTCACCCGGACAGGGGGCGCCTGAGGTCGGTCAGCCCCAGCATTTT. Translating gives CASSPGQGAPEVGQPQHF. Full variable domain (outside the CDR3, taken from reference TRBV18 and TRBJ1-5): NAGVMQNPRHLVRRRGQEARLRCSPMKGHSHVYWYRQLPEEGLKFMVYLQKENIIDESGMPKERFSAEFPKEGPSILRIQQVVRGDSAAYFCASSPGQGAPEVGQPQHFGDGTRLSIL.

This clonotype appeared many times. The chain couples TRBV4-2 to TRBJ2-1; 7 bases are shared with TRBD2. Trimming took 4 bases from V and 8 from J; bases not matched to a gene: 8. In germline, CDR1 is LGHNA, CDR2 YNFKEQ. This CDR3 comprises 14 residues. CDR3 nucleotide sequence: TGTGCCAGCAGCCCCAGCGGGGAGAGGGATGAGCAGTTCTTC. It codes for CASSPSGERDEQFF.

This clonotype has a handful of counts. Here the CDR3 DNA reads TGTGCCAGCAGCCCATCCGGGACCCTCAACCGGCTCTACGAGCAGTACTTC. The encoded protein is CASSPSGTLNRLYEQYF. This chain joins TRBV3-2 and TRBJ2-7; the table's D call of TRBD1 was not tested on the DNA. TRBV3-2 is termed a pseudogene. The length of the CDR3 is 17 residues.

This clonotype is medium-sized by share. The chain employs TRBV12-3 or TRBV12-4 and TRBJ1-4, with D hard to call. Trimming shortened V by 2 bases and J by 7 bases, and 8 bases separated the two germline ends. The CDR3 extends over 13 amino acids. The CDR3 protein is CASSLIEGEKLFF. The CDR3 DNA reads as TGTGCCAGCAGTTTAATAGAGGGTGAAAAACTGTTTTTT.

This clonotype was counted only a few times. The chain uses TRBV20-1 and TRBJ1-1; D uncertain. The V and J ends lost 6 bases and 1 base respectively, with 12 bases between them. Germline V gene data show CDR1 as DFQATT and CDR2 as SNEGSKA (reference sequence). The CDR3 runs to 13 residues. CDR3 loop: CSAPTVGNTEAFF. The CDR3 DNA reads TGCAGTGCCCCGACGGTGGGGAACACTGAAGCTTTCTTT.

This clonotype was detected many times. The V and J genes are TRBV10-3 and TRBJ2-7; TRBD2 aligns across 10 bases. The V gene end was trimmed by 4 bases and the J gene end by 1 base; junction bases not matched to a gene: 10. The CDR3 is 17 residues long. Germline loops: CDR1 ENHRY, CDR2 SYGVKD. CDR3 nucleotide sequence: TGTGCCATCAGTGCCGGGGGTGTAGCGGGGGGATCCTACGAGCAGTACTTC. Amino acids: CAISAGGVAGGSYEQYF.

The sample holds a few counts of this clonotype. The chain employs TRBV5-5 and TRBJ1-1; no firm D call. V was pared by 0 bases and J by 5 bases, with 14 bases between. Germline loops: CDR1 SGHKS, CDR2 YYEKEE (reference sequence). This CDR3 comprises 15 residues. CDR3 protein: CASSLGLGEETEAFF. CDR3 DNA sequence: TGTGCCAGCAGCTTGGGGCTTGGGGAAGAGACTGAAGCTTTCTTT.

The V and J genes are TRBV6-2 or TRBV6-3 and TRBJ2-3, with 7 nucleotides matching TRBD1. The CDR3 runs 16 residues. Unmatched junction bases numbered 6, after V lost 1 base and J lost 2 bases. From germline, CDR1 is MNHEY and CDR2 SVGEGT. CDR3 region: CASSYLDRPDTDTQYF. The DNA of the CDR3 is TGTGCCAGCAGTTACTTGGACAGGCCTGACACAGATACGCAGTATTTT.

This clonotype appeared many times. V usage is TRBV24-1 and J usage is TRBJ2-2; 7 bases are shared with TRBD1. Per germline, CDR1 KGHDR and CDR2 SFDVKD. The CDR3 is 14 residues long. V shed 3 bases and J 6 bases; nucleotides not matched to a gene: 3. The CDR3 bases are TGTGCCACCAGTGATAACAGGGGAGCCGGGGAGCTGTTTTTT. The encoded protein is CATSDNRGAGELFF.

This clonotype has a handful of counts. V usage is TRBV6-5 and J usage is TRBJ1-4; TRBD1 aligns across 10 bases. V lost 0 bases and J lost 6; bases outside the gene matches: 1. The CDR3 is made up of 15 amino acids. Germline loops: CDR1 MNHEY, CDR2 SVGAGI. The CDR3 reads CASSYSGTGDEKLFF. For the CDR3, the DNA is TGTGCCAGCAGTTACTCAGGGACAGGGGATGAAAAACTGTTTTTT.

CDR3: CASSLNRDTISYEQYF. CDR3 nucleotide sequence: TGTGCCAGCAGCCTAAACCGGGACACTATTTCCTACGAGCAGTACTTC. J is TRBJ2-7 and V is TRBV7-7; tentative D call: TRBD1 (6 bases). V lost 5 bases and J 1 base, leaving 18 bases between the germline ends. From germline, CDR1 is SSHAT and CDR2 FNYEAQ (reference sequence). The CDR3 consists of 16 residues.

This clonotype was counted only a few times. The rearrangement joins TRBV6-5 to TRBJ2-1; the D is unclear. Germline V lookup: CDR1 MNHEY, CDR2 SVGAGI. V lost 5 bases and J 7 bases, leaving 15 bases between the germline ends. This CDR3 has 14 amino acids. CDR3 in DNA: TGTGCCAGCAGTAGGCCTGACTTGGCGAATGAGCAGTTCTTC. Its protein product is CASSRPDLANEQFF.

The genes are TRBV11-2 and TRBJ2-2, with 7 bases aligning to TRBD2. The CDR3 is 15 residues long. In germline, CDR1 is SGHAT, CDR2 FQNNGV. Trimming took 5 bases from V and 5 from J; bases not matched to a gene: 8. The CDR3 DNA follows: TGTGCCAGCAGCGCCAAGCGGGATGGTACCGGGGAGCTGTTTTTT. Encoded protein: CASSAKRDGTGELFF.

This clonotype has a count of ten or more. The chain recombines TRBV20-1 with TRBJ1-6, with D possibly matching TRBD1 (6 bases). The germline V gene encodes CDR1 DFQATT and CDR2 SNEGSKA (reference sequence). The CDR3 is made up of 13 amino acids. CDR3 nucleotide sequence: TGCAGGGCCGGGGGGCCGGGGTTCAAACCCCTCCACTTT. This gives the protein CRAGGPGFKPLHF.

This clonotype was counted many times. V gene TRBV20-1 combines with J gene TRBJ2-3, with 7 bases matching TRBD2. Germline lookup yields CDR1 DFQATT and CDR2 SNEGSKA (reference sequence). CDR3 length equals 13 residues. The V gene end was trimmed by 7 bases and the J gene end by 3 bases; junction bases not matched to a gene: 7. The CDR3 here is CSVGTTQTDTQYF. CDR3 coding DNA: TGCAGTGTGGGGACTACTCAGACAGATACGCAGTATTTT.

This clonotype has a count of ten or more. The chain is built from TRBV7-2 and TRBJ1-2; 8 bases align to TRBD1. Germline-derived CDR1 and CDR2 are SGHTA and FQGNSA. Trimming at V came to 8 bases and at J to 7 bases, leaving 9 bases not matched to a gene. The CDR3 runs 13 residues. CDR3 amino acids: CASVQGAIAGYTF. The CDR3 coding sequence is TGTGCCAGCGTGCAGGGGGCGATAGCTGGCTACACCTTC. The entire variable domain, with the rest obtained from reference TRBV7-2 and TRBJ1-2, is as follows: GAGVSQSPSNKVTEKGKDVELRCDPISGHTALYWYRQSLGQGLEFLIYFQGNSAPDKSGLPSDRFSAERTGGSVSTLTIQRTQQEDSAVYLCASVQGAIAGYTFGSGTRLTVV.